Shown below are 14 T cell receptor beta chains from a single sample sequenced in a study of blood T cell repertoires in COVID-19. Assay: immunoSEQ multiplex PCR; the TCRdb copy retains only in-frame clones and omits some. The repertoire holds 30,000 to 45,000 clones, approximately 90% seen once, with 7% to 9% in the top ten. The specimen sequenced was peripheral blood. All receptors derive from a human donor in a cohort sampled during active COVID-19.

This rearrangement joins TRBV7-8 to TRBJ1-2; D may be TRBD1 (5 bases). This CDR3 comprises 16 residues. Per germline, CDR1 SGHVS and CDR2 FQNEAQ. Trimming removed 2 bases from V and 1 base from J, with 14 bases in between. The CDR3 region is CASSLKSQDINYGYTF. The CDR3 DNA reads TGTGCCAGCAGCTTAAAATCGCAGGACATTAACTATGGCTACACCTTC.

The V call is TRBV6-4, the J call TRBJ2-1, with D perhaps matching TRBD2 (5 bases). Looked up from germline, CDR1 is MRHNA and CDR2 is SNTAGT. The CDR3 runs to 16 residues. The V end lost 0 bases, the J end lost 0 bases, and 9 bases lay between the germline ends. CDR3 nucleotides: TGTGCCAGCAGTGACTCCGAGCGGAACTCCTACAATGAGCAGTTCTTC. It is translated as CASSDSERNSYNEQFF.

This clone has a single count. In DNA form, the CDR3 reads TGCAGCGTTGAGGGGTCCGGACAGGGGGTCTTCACAGATACGCAGTATTTT. This sequence encodes CSVEGSGQGVFTDTQYF. The chain uses TRBV29-1 and TRBJ2-3; 10 bases align to TRBD1. The V and J ends lost 3 bases and 2 bases, in that order; junction bases with no gene match: 11. This CDR3 has 17 residues. Germline V gene lookup returns CDR1 SQVTM and CDR2 ANQGSEA.

This clone is medium-sized (0.01 to 0.1%). V and J are TRBV27 and TRBJ2-3; TRBD1 aligns across 7 bases. The ends lost 3 bases at V and 3 bases at J; junction bases unmatched: 0. In germline, CDR1 is MNHEY, CDR2 SMNVEV (reference sequence). The CDR3 has 13 amino acids. CDR3 in amino acids: CASSLTGTDTQYF. CDR3 in DNA: TGTGCCAGCAGTTTGACAGGGACAGATACGCAGTATTTT.

The chain joins TRBV30 to TRBJ1-5; D is possibly TRBD1 (5 bases). CDR1 and CDR2 from the germline V gene are GTSNPN and SVGIG (reference sequence). There are 13 residues in the CDR3. Trimming stripped 2 bases from V and 6 bases from J, with 11 bases between. This CDR3 reads CAWSQKGIQPQHF. The CDR3 DNA is TGTGCCTGGAGTCAAAAGGGGATTCAGCCCCAGCATTTT.

This rearrangement joins TRBV7-9 to TRBJ2-5, with 15 bases aligning to TRBD2. The CDR3 has 17 residues. The germline V gene has CDR1 SEHNR and CDR2 FQNEAQ (reference sequence). Trimming at V came to 1 base and at J to 4 bases, leaving 4 bases not matched to a gene. The CDR3 coding sequence is TGTGCCAGCAGCTTAGGGACTAGCGGGAGGGCCCGAGAGACCCAGTACTTC. This sequence encodes CASSLGTSGRARETQYF.

This rearrangement joins TRBV24-1 to TRBJ2-1; 16 bases fit TRBD2. V lost 4 bases, J lost 5 bases, and 10 bases stayed unmatched. Germline lookup yields CDR1 KGHDR and CDR2 SFDVKD. The CDR3 is 19 residues long. CDR3 coding DNA: TGTGCCACCAGTGACCCCGGGACTAGCGGGAGGGCCTTCAACAATGAGCAGTTCTTC. Translation: CATSDPGTSGRAFNNEQFF.

This chain connects TRBV7-6 to TRBJ2-3; D gene ambiguous. V lost 1 base and J 4 bases, leaving 9 bases between the germline ends. This CDR3 comprises 14 residues. The germline CDR1 and CDR2 sequences are SGHVS and FNYEAQ. The CDR3 reads CASSLVTGPDTQYF. CDR3 nucleotide sequence: TGTGCCAGCAGCTTAGTGACGGGTCCAGATACGCAGTATTTT.

The chain carries TRBV27 and TRBJ1-1; D is perhaps TRBD1 (5 bases). Trimming removed 2 bases at V and 1 base at J, with 17 bases between. This CDR3 has 17 residues. Germline CDR1 and CDR2: MNHEY and SMNVEV (reference sequence). The DNA of the CDR3 is TGTGCCAGCAGTTTACGGGGGGTTGTGGCCGGGAACACTGAAGCTTTCTTT. It translates to CASSLRGVVAGNTEAFF.

This clone was recorded a few times. The chain joins TRBV18 to TRBJ2-2; 12 bases are shared with TRBD2. The germline V gene encodes CDR1 KGHSH and CDR2 LQKENI. The CDR3 is made up of 14 amino acids. V gave up 6 bases and J gave up 6 bases; unmatched junction bases: 2. As DNA, the CDR3 is TGTGCCAGCTCCGGACTAGCGGGACCCGGGGAGCTGTTTTTT. This encodes CASSGLAGPGELFF.

The chain combines TRBV3-1 (or the pseudogene TRBV3-2) with TRBJ1-6, with 7 bases lining up with TRBD1. Trimming cost V 5 bases and J 11 bases; bases outside gene matches: 18. Per germline, CDR1 LGHDT and CDR2 YNNKEL (reference sequence). The CDR3 covers 17 residues. CDR3 region: CASSAQGQIMHSTPLHF. CDR3 DNA: TGTGCCAGCAGCGCTCAGGGACAGATAATGCATAGTACACCCCTCCACTTT.

The chain employs TRBV14 and TRBJ2-1; possible D gene TRBD2, 6 bases. Trimming took off 4 bases at V and 12 bases at J, with 16 bases between the two ends. This CDR3 contains 13 residues. Looked up from germline, CDR1 is SGHDN and CDR2 is FVKESK. This CDR3 is CASSLDPGGRQFF. CDR3 sequence (DNA): TGTGCCAGCAGCCTGGACCCCGGAGGGAGGCAGTTCTTC.

This clone has just one count. The V gene is TRBV21-1, the J gene TRBJ2-7; the table names TRBD1, a call not compared with the DNA. TRBV21-1 is a pseudogene locus. The CDR3 runs to 14 residues. The CDR3 sequence is CASSILTLIYEQYF. The CDR3 coding sequence is TGTGCCAGCAGCATATTGACACTTATCTACGAGCAGTACTTC.

The CDR3 DNA follows: TGTGCCAGCAGGGGACAGGGGAGTGGCTACACCTTC. Its protein is CASRGQGSGYTF. The genes are TRBV12-3 or TRBV12-4 and TRBJ1-2; 10 bases are a match to TRBD1. V shed 6 bases, J shed 7 bases, and the junction held 2 bases outside the gene matches. The CDR3 is 12 residues long.